The 25 T cell receptor beta chains listed next were all sequenced from one sample in a study of blood T cell repertoires in COVID-19. Profiled with immunoSEQ multiplex PCR; TCRdb holds only in-frame clones, not every one. Among around 81,000 clones listed, roughly 80% were seen once. The sample consisted of peripheral blood. These receptors originate from a human donor in a cohort sampled during active COVID-19.

The chain combines TRBV4-1 with TRBJ2-7, with 7 bases matching TRBD1. The CDR3 sequence is 14 residues long. Germline lookup yields CDR1 MGHRA and CDR2 YSYEKL. V trimming: 4 bases; J trimming: 0 bases; junction bases outside the gene matches: 3. The CDR3 here is CASSPGQSSYEQYF. DNA for the CDR3: TGCGCCAGCAGCCCGGGACAGAGCTCCTACGAGCAGTACTTC.

This clone was counted once. J is TRBJ1-4 and V is TRBV2; no firm D call. The germline gives CDR1 SNHLY, CDR2 FYNNEI. V shed 7 bases and J shed 0 bases, with 12 bases lying between them. The CDR3 length is 15 residues. CDR3 bases: TGTGCCAGCACCAGAAATCTTGCAACTAATGAAAAACTGTTTTTT. Encoded protein: CASTRNLATNEKLFF.

The V gene is TRBV5-6, the J gene TRBJ2-7, with D hard to call. V dropped 5 bases and J dropped 6 bases, with 12 bases sitting between them. The germline V gene has CDR1 SGHDT and CDR2 YYEEEE. This CDR3 region has 12 residues. Written as DNA, the CDR3 is TGTGCCAGCAGTGTGGCAGGTTTCGAGCAGTACGTC. Residues: CASSVAGFEQYV.

V and J are TRBV5-6 and TRBJ2-7, with D possibly matching TRBD1 (7 bases). This CDR3 contains 17 residues. Trimming left V 1 base short and J 5 bases short, with 22 bases between. CDR1 and CDR2 from the germline V gene are SGHDT and YYEEEE. The DNA for the CDR3 is TGTGCCAGCAGCTTGAGTCCGGCCAGGGGGGTTCGAGACGAGCAGTACTTC. It translates to CASSLSPARGVRDEQYF.

CDR3 nucleotide sequence: TGTGCCAGCAGCCGGACAATGGCTGGAAACACCATATATTTT. Residues: CASSRTMAGNTIYF. This chain connects TRBV7-8 to TRBJ1-3; D may be TRBD1 (5 bases). Germline lookup yields CDR1 SGHVS and CDR2 FQNEAQ. The CDR3 contains 14 residues. Trimming stripped 5 bases from V and 2 bases from J, with 10 bases between.

CDR3 DNA: TGTGCCAGCAGCGTAGCTGGGAGGGAGACCCAGTACTTC. Its translation: CASSVAGRETQYF. V usage is TRBV9 and J usage is TRBJ2-5; the D gene is possibly TRBD2 (6 bases). The germline V gene has CDR1 SGDLS and CDR2 YYNGEE. V lost 0 bases and J lost 5, with 8 bases in between. The CDR3 is 13 amino acids.

For the CDR3, the DNA is TGTGCCAGCAGATCCGACAGGGGGCATTTCTACGAGCAGTACGTC. Translated, it gives CASRSDRGHFYEQYV. The chain couples TRBV2 to TRBJ2-7, with 10 bases aligning to TRBD1. Germline V gene sequence: CDR1 SNHLY, CDR2 FYNNEI. CDR3 length: 15 amino acids. The junction had 8 bases not matched to a gene; V was cut back by 6 bases and J by 3 bases.

The genes are TRBV2 and TRBJ2-3; TRBD2 matches 11 bases. V lost 5 bases and J lost 2; bases outside the gene matches: 6. The CDR3 totals 16 residues. In germline, CDR1 is SNHLY, CDR2 FYNNEI. CDR3 in amino acids: CASSPRTSGFTDTQYF. DNA for the CDR3: TGTGCCAGCAGTCCTCGGACTAGCGGGTTCACAGATACGCAGTATTTT.

The CDR3 sequence: CSAGRPYGYTF. The CDR3 DNA reads as TGCAGTGCGGGGCGGCCCTATGGCTACACCTTC. V and J are TRBV20-1 and TRBJ1-2, with D perhaps TRBD1 (5 bases). CDR3 size: 11 residues. The ends were cut back, 6 bases at V and 4 bases at J, with 9 bases in the middle. Germline V lookup: CDR1 DFQATT, CDR2 SNEGSKA (reference sequence).

In this sample, this clone turned up once. In DNA, the CDR3 is TGTGCCAGCAGCTTTGGGACTAGCGGGGACCAGTTCTTC. Translating gives CASSFGTSGDQFF. The chain is built from TRBV9 and TRBJ2-1; 13 positions agree with TRBD2. CDR3 size: 13 residues. The germline gives CDR1 SGDLS, CDR2 YYNGEE. V gave up 4 bases and J gave up 13 bases; unmatched junction bases: 5. Based on the CDR3 plus reference TRBV9 and TRBJ2-1, the full variable domain is DSGVTQTPKHLITATGQRVTLRCSPRSGDLSVYWYQQSLDQGLQFLIQYYNGEERAKGNILERFSAQQFPDLHSELNLSSLELGDSALYFCASSFGTSGDQFFGPGTRLTVL.

J is TRBJ2-7 and V is TRBV19; 9 bases line up with TRBD1. The CDR3 is made up of 15 amino acids. Germline values: CDR1 LNHDA, CDR2 SQIVND (reference sequence). V dropped 4 bases and J dropped 1; count of bases not matched to a gene: 5. The CDR3 is CASSRYGQGSYEQYF. The CDR3 region has the DNA TGTGCCAGTAGTAGGTATGGACAGGGGTCCTACGAGCAGTACTTC.

The genes are TRBV19 and TRBJ1-2, with 7 bases fitting TRBD1. Germline values: CDR1 LNHDA, CDR2 SQIVND (reference sequence). V shed 5 bases and J 5 bases; nucleotides not matched to a gene: 14. CDR3 length equals 16 residues. CDR3 coding DNA: TGTGCCAGTAGTCCACGGACAGGAAGGGATGGGTATGGCTACACCTTC. It codes for CASSPRTGRDGYGYTF.

The rearrangement links TRBV27 to TRBJ1-6; D remains ambiguous. This CDR3 has 14 residues. Per the germline V gene, CDR1 is MNHEY and CDR2 is SMNVEV (reference sequence). Trimming left V 5 bases short and J 8 bases short, with 13 bases between. The CDR3 bases are TGTGCCAGCAGTGTGGTGGGAGGGCATTCACCCCTCCACTTT. It is translated as CASSVVGGHSPLHF.

The V call is TRBV29-1, the J call TRBJ1-5, with unresolved D. Looked up from germline, CDR1 is SQVTM and CDR2 is ANQGSEA. V was shortened by 3 bases and J by 1 base, with 7 bases between the two germline ends. The CDR3 runs 13 residues. In nucleotides, the CDR3 is TGCAGCGTTGACCCGGGGAGCAATCAGCCCCAGCATTTT. Translation: CSVDPGSNQPQHF.

This clone was counted between two and nine times. The genes are TRBV10-3 and TRBJ2-1, with TRBD1 matching 7 bases. Trimming cost V 3 bases and J 4 bases; bases outside gene matches: 12. Germline values: CDR1 ENHRY, CDR2 SYGVKD. The CDR3 contains 17 residues. CDR3 loop: CAISDDGTVSLYNEQFF. CDR3 in DNA: TGTGCCATCAGTGACGACGGGACAGTCAGCTTGTACAATGAGCAGTTCTTC.

This chain joins TRBV5-5 and TRBJ1-2; 7 positions agree with TRBD1. Germline V gives CDR1 SGHKS, CDR2 YYEKEE (reference sequence). Germline trimming cut 4 bases from V and 8 bases from J; bases unmatched to any gene: 17. The CDR3 is 16 amino acids. The CDR3 here is CASSPRQGLTLSGYTF. In nucleotides, the CDR3 is TGTGCCAGCAGCCCGAGACAGGGACTCACCCTTAGCGGCTACACCTTC.

This clone was recorded a few times. The chain links TRBV7-2 to TRBJ2-5, with 8 bases aligning to TRBD1. This CDR3 is built from 13 residues. V gave up 2 bases and J gave up 5 bases; unmatched junction bases: 1. From germline, CDR1 is SGHTA and CDR2 FQGNSA. The CDR3 nucleotides read TGTGCCAGCAGCTTAACAGGGGGGGAGACCCAGTACTTC. It is translated as CASSLTGGETQYF.

The rearrangement uses TRBV7-3 and TRBJ2-7, with TRBD1 as a possible D gene (6 bases). This CDR3 is built from 14 residues. Germline CDR1 is SGHTA and CDR2 is FQGTGA. Trimming cost V 1 base and J 6 bases, with 13 bases left between them. CDR3 in DNA: TGTGCCAGCAGCTTAAGCCCAGGGGCTTCCGAGCAGTACTTC. It yields the protein CASSLSPGASEQYF.

This clone was observed once. J is TRBJ1-2 and V is TRBV11-3; 8 bases fit TRBD1. From germline, CDR1 is SGHNT and CDR2 YENEEA. Trimming at V came to 4 bases and at J to 6 bases, leaving 10 bases not matched to a gene. There are 15 residues in the CDR3. CDR3 sequence: CASSSIGQGVNGYTF. CDR3 DNA: TGTGCCAGCAGCTCGATAGGACAGGGAGTAAATGGCTACACCTTC.

This chain connects TRBV6-2 or TRBV6-3 to TRBJ2-7, with D perhaps TRBD2 (6 bases). Trimming removed 6 bases at V and 2 bases at J, with 17 bases between. In germline, CDR1 is MNHEY, CDR2 SVGEGT. The length of the CDR3 is 15 residues. CDR3 sequence reads: CASSLAGRFAYEQYF. Written as DNA, the CDR3 is TGTGCCAGCAGCCTCGCAGGGAGGTTCGCCTACGAGCAGTACTTC.

This chain uses TRBV9 with TRBJ2-2; D is unresolved. Germline CDR1 reads SGDLS; CDR2 reads YYNGEE. This CDR3 has 13 amino acids. With 0 bases removed from V and 4 bases from J, the gap between germline ends came to 4 bases. The CDR3 bases are TGTGCCAGCAGCGTAGTGAGCACCGGGGAGCTGTTTTTT. Translation gives CASSVVSTGELFF.

This clone showed up just once. The chain couples TRBV25-1 to TRBJ1-3; D may be TRBD1 (6 bases). Germline assignment: CDR1 MGHDK and CDR2 SYGVNS. The CDR3 is made up of 14 amino acids. The V end was cut by 6 bases, the J end by 2 bases, with 11 bases between. DNA for the CDR3: TGTGCCAGCAGCGATGGGGGCGCTGGAAACACCATATATTTT. Translating gives CASSDGGAGNTIYF.

This chain links TRBV7-2 with TRBJ1-1; D is unresolved. This CDR3 has 15 residues. V lost 1 base to trimming and J lost 0 bases, with 9 bases between them. Germline loops: CDR1 SGHTA, CDR2 FQGNSA. The DNA of the CDR3 is TGTGCCAGCAGCTTAGACAGCACCATGAACACTGAAGCTTTCTTT. Translating gives CASSLDSTMNTEAFF.

V usage is TRBV9 and J usage is TRBJ2-5, with D possibly matching TRBD1 (7 bases). The length of the CDR3 is 16 residues. Trimming left V 0 bases short and J 4 bases short, with 16 bases between. CDR1 and CDR2 (germline): SGDLS, YYNGEE. The CDR3 region is CASSVDLAAGGETQYF. For the CDR3, the DNA is TGTGCCAGCAGCGTAGATTTAGCGGCAGGGGGAGAGACCCAGTACTTC.

DNA of the CDR3: TGCAGCGTTGTAACTAGCGGGAGGGAATCAGATACGCAGTATTTT. Translation: CSVVTSGRESDTQYF. The chain carries TRBV29-1 and TRBJ2-3; TRBD2 aligns across 13 bases. The CDR3 is 15 residues long. Germline V CDR1 and CDR2: SQVTM, ANQGSEA. V shed 4 bases, J shed 4 bases, and the junction held 5 bases outside the gene matches.